The 20 T cell receptor beta chains below all came from one sample that was sequenced in a study of T cell changes during pregnancy in multiple sclerosis. Produced via immunoSEQ multiplex PCR; TCRdb's table is partial and in-frame only. This sample has roughly 47,000 clones, with approximately 94% found just once. Source: CD8+ T cells from peripheral blood mononuclear cells, taken before pregnancy. These receptors all come from a female donor with multiple sclerosis, enrolled in a pregnancy study.

This clone was seen just once. CDR3 in amino acids: CASSLGLAGSNEQFF. The CDR3 DNA is TGTGCCAGCAGCCTTGGACTAGCGGGAAGCAATGAGCAGTTCTTC. The V and J genes are TRBV7-9 and TRBJ2-1; 12 positions agree with TRBD2. The length of the CDR3 is 15 residues. Germline CDR1 is SEHNR and CDR2 is FQNEAQ (reference sequence). Trimming cost V 5 bases and J 6 bases; bases outside gene matches: 5.

The rearrangement uses TRBV9 and TRBJ2-3; 10 bases map to TRBD1. The length of the CDR3 is 16 residues. After removal of 0 bases from V and 6 bases from J, the junction contained 7 bases not matched to a gene. Germline CDR1 reads SGDLS; CDR2 reads YYNGEE. The CDR3 nucleotides are TGTGCCAGCAGCGTAGCAAGGACAGGGGGATCGGATACGCAGTATTTT. It yields the protein CASSVARTGGSDTQYF.

This clone has only one observation. The rearrangement uses TRBV27 and TRBJ1-1, with a possible D match to TRBD1 (6 bases). The CDR3 loop spans 15 amino acids. Trimming left V 0 bases short and J 5 bases short, with 13 bases between. The V gene's germline CDR1 is MNHEY and CDR2 SMNVEV (reference sequence). CDR3 residues: CASSLSMTGETEAFF. In DNA, the CDR3 is TGTGCCAGCAGTTTATCTATGACAGGTGAAACTGAAGCTTTCTTT.

The chain combines TRBV7-9 with TRBJ1-1, with TRBD1 identical over 9 bases. The CDR3 runs to 13 residues. J lost 10 bases, V lost 4 bases, and 7 bases had no gene match. CDR1 SEHNR and CDR2 FQNEAQ come from the germline V gene (reference sequence). CDR3 loop: CASSSGTGFGAFF. For the CDR3, the DNA is TGTGCCAGCAGCTCCGGGACAGGGTTCGGAGCTTTCTTT.

The count of this clone is one. V gene TRBV6-1 combines with J gene TRBJ1-5; D gene ambiguous. Deletions cut 2 bases from V and 7 bases from J, with 12 bases between. The CDR3 covers 14 residues. The V gene's germline CDR1 is MNHNS and CDR2 SASEGT. The DNA for the CDR3 is TGTGCCAGCAGTGAATTTGGGCTTATACAGCCCCAGCATTTT. This codes for CASSEFGLIQPQHF.

This clone was detected once. The chain uses TRBV2 and TRBJ2-1; perhaps TRBD1 as D (6 bases). V lost 6 bases to trimming and J lost 4 bases, with 7 bases between them. The CDR3 has 12 residues. Germline loops: CDR1 SNHLY, CDR2 FYNNEI. CDR3 in amino acids: CASRGTYNEQFF. The CDR3 DNA is TGTGCCAGCAGGGGGACATACAATGAGCAGTTCTTC.

The rearrangement joins TRBV21-1 to TRBJ2-7; whether TRBD1, the table's D call, matches the DNA was not checked. TRBV21-1 represents a pseudogene. There are 15 residues in the CDR3. This CDR3 reads CASSMGGQGKTTRYF. Written as DNA, the CDR3 is TGTGCCAGCAGCATGGGGGGACAGGGCAAGACTACGAGGTACTTC.

The gene calls are TRBV9 and TRBJ2-1, with 16 bases fitting TRBD2. Germline-derived CDR1 and CDR2 are SGDLS and YYNGEE. Germline trimming cut 0 bases from V and 2 bases from J; bases unmatched to any gene: 2. The CDR3 consists of 18 residues. CDR3 coding DNA: TGTGCCAGCAGCGTAGAGGGGACTAGCGGGAGGGCCTACAATGAGCAGTTCTTC. Translating gives CASSVEGTSGRAYNEQFF.

This chain joins TRBV5-6 and TRBJ2-1; 7 nucleotides match TRBD1. Trimming removed 1 base from V and 4 bases from J; junction bases left unmatched: 2. The length of the CDR3 is 14 residues. CDR1 is SGHDT and CDR2 is YYEEEE in the germline V gene. The CDR3 DNA reads as TGTGCCAGCAGCTTGACGGGACAGTACAATGAGCAGTTCTTC. Protein sequence: CASSLTGQYNEQFF. The whole variable domain, filled in from reference TRBV5-6 and TRBJ2-1, reads DAGVTQSPTHLIKTRGQQVTLRCSPKSGHDTVSWYQQALGQGPQFIFQYYEEEERQRGNFPDRFSGHQFPNYSSELNVNALLLGDSALYLCASSLTGQYNEQFFGPGTRLTVL.

The chain carries TRBV9 and TRBJ2-1; D may be TRBD1 (6 bases). Germline CDR1 reads SGDLS; CDR2 reads YYNGEE. The CDR3 is 12 amino acids. V was clipped by 3 bases and J by 8 bases, with 9 bases between them. The CDR3 bases are TGTGCCAGCAGCGGTGGGACACATGAGCAGTTCTTC. It yields the protein CASSGGTHEQFF.

The chain recombines TRBV28 with TRBJ2-7; D perhaps matches TRBD1 (5 bases). This CDR3 spans 14 amino acids. Germline CDR1 and CDR2: MDHEN and SYDVKM. With 2 bases removed from V and 4 bases from J, the gap between germline ends came to 12 bases. CDR3 coding DNA: TGTGCCAGCAGTTTACCGGACATCCCTTACGAGCAGTACTTC. Protein sequence: CASSLPDIPYEQYF.

The chain employs TRBV4-1 and TRBJ2-4, with TRBD1 identical over 10 bases. The V segment lost 0 bases and the J segment 7 bases; nucleotides outside the gene matches: 3. The germline gives CDR1 MGHRA, CDR2 YSYEKL. The CDR3 is 15 amino acids. The CDR3 spells CASSQDRQGANIQYF. The CDR3 bases are TGCGCCAGCAGCCAAGATCGACAGGGGGCGAACATTCAGTACTTC.

V and J are TRBV7-6 and TRBJ2-1; TRBD1 might be the D (6 bases). The V and J ends lost 1 base and 2 bases respectively, with 9 bases between them. The CDR3 contains 15 residues. Germline V gives CDR1 SGHVS, CDR2 FNYEAQ. DNA of the CDR3: TGTGCCAGCAGCTTAGGCCAGGGGCCCTACAATGAGCAGTTCTTC. Encoded protein: CASSLGQGPYNEQFF. The entire variable domain, with the rest obtained from reference TRBV7-6 and TRBJ2-1, is as follows: GAGVSQSPRYKVTKRGQDVALRCDPISGHVSLYWYRQALGQGPEFLTYFNYEAQQDKSGLPNDRFSAERPEGSISTLTIQRTEQRDSAMYRCASSLGQGPYNEQFFGPGTRLTVL.

The chain combines TRBV5-1 with TRBJ1-1, with TRBD1 as a possible D gene (6 bases). The CDR3 spans 15 residues. Germline-derived CDR1 and CDR2 are SGHRS and YFSETQ. V lost 4 bases, J lost 6 bases, and 19 bases lay in between. The CDR3 reads CASSVGHSSGSEAFF. As DNA, the CDR3 is TGCGCCAGCAGCGTGGGACATTCTTCTGGCTCTGAAGCTTTCTTT.

V and J are TRBV6-5 and TRBJ2-1; the match to TRBD2 covers 12 bases. In germline, CDR1 is MNHEY, CDR2 SVGAGI. The trim removed 4 bases at V and 2 bases at J, leaving 3 bases unmatched. This CDR3 region has 16 residues. CDR3 residues: CASSSRTSGTYNEQFF. The DNA of the CDR3 is TGTGCCAGCAGTTCCCGGACTAGCGGGACCTACAATGAGCAGTTCTTC.

This chain uses TRBV5-1 with TRBJ2-1; D is ambiguous. The CDR3 runs 13 residues. CDR1 SGHRS and CDR2 YFSETQ come from the germline V gene. V was pared by 5 bases and J by 2 bases, with 8 bases between. CDR3 nucleotides: TGCGCCAGCAGTACCTACCCCTACAATGAGCAGTTCTTC. It codes for CASSTYPYNEQFF.

The chain combines TRBV5-1 with TRBJ2-7, with 8 bases that match TRBD2. Germline loops: CDR1 SGHRS, CDR2 YFSETQ. The CDR3 runs 17 residues. The trim removed 0 bases at V and 4 bases at J, leaving 12 bases unmatched. The CDR3 DNA reads as TGCGCCAGCAGCTTGGCGGGGGGGGGTCAGGGACCTTACGAGCAGTACTTC. Protein product: CASSLAGGGQGPYEQYF.

The gene calls are TRBV10-2 and TRBJ1-4; 12 nucleotides line up with TRBD1. Germline loops: CDR1 WSHSY, CDR2 SAAADI. With V trimmed by 8 bases and J by 8 bases, 9 bases remained unmatched. This CDR3 region has 15 residues. The CDR3 coding sequence is TGCGCCAGCGGGGGACAGGGGGCTGAGGGGGAAAAACTGTTTTTT. It encodes CASGGQGAEGEKLFF.

V is TRBV18 and J is TRBJ2-7; no clear D gene. The germline V gene has CDR1 KGHSH and CDR2 LQKENI. CDR3 length: 11 amino acids. Trimming took off 7 bases at V and 6 bases at J, with 10 bases between the two ends. CDR3 loop: CASLVPFEQYF. CDR3 nucleotide sequence: TGTGCCAGCTTAGTACCCTTCGAGCAGTACTTC.

The chain uses TRBV14 and TRBJ2-3; 8 nucleotides match TRBD1. This CDR3 is built from 16 residues. Germline V CDR1 and CDR2: SGHDN, FVKESK. The V and J ends lost 4 bases and 4 bases, in that order; junction bases with no gene match: 10. CDR3 DNA: TGTGCCAGCAGCCTACTTGCAGGGGGCAGCGCAGATACGCAGTATTTT. This translates into CASSLLAGGSADTQYF.